Presented here are 2 T cell receptor beta chains from one specimen sequenced in a study of CD8 T cells in ankylosing spondylitis. The antigens of these receptors remain unknown. The study, taken as a whole, reports: Several highly homologous variants made up a TCR beta motif, and this motif appeared characteristic of ankylosing spondylitis blood.

TCRdb reanalysed the 5' RACE reads using MiXCR and keeps one entry per CDR3 protein. The sample contains around 770,000 distinct CDR3 sequences, about 11% of which appear only once. Sequenced material: blood, either unsorted or a sorted T cell fraction (not recorded which). These receptor sequences come from a male donor with ankylosing spondylitis.

This clonotype was recorded many times. The V and J genes are TRBV29-1 and TRBJ2-5; D is perhaps TRBD1 or TRBD2 (5 bases each). This CDR3 has 14 residues. Trimming removed 7 bases from V and 2 bases from J, with 17 bases in between. CDR1 and CDR2 (germline): SQVTM, ANQGSEA. CDR3 bases: TGCAGCGGTTCAAGGGGAGTCCCACAAGAGACCCAGTACTTC. Protein product: CSGSRGVPQETQYF.

The chain has TRBV29-1 and TRBJ1-1; D not certain. CDR1 SQVTM and CDR2 ANQGSEA come from the germline V gene. The CDR3 covers 13 residues. V lost 7 bases and J lost 1, with 13 bases in between. DNA of the CDR3: TGCAGCGCCTCCATGAGACAGAACACTGAAGCTTTCTTT. Translated: CSASMRQNTEAFF.